This TCR beta chain was identified during a study of cytomegalovirus exposure and HLA in healthy donors. Notes on the study in general: Using a false discovery rate of 0.05, a later analysis showed that approximately 17,000 TCR beta sequences were associated with HLA alleles. Cytomegalovirus-associated TCR beta chains were listed, numbering some 180.

Both 60 Vbeta primers and 13 Jbeta primers went into the PCR. The protocol was immunoSEQ multiplex PCR, while the TCRdb copy is restricted to in-frame clones and leaves out a portion. The data contain around 120,000 clones, 60% to 70% of them singletons. As for this clone: The antigen remains undetermined.

The origin of this receptor is a woman aged 35 to 49 in good health and CMV-seropositive. Sequenced input: PBMCs.

The CDR3 DNA reads as TGTGCCAGCAGCGAAAGGGGGGGGACTAGGAGTGACGGGGAGCTGTTTTTT. Translation: CASSERGGTRSDGELFF. V is TRBV21-1 and J is TRBJ2-2; the DNA was not compared with TRBD2, the D call given in the table. TRBV21-1 is a pseudogene. There are 17 residues in the CDR3.